This T cell receptor beta chain was recovered during a study of T cell repertoires in cytomegalovirus infection. Looking at the study overall: CMV epitopes that were recently identified and HLA-C-restricted were used alongside well-studied HLA-B-restricted ones. Signatures in public TCR beta sequences pointed to both CMV infection and matching HLA type.

CDR3 length: 16 residues. CDR1 and CDR2 (germline): LNHDA, SQIVND (reference sequence). V trimming: 4 bases; J trimming: 0 bases; junction bases outside the gene matches: 3. TCRdb independently ran MiXCR on the reads; one entry per CDR3 protein. The table lists about 920,000 distinct CDR3 sequences, approximately 31% of them singletons. Comment on this clonotype: Its antigen remains unidentified.

General study results and limits: Across the ex vivo response, the dominant clonotypes were HLA-C-restricted CMV-specific TCR beta clonotypes. Summed frequency of public TCR beta families distinguished CMV carriers with the relevant HLA.

This chain connects TRBV19 to TRBJ2-1; TRBD2 matches at 10 bases. The material sequenced was cultured CD8+ T cells from PBMCs, taken from culture after CMV antigen stimulation. This clonotype was obtained from a human donor in good health (CMV status not recorded). Some clones in this sample may be carry-over from other donors' samples. CDR3 in DNA: TGTGCCAGTAGTACTAGCGGGGGAGACTCCTACAATGAGCAGTTCTTC. This sequence encodes CASSTSGGDSYNEQFF.